This is a list of T cell receptor beta chains from one sample in a study of T cell responses to AZD1222 COVID-19 vaccine. Sequenced by immunoSEQ multiplex PCR; TCRdb stores in-frame clones only, minus some. The sample yields about 180,000 clones, 92% seen once. Sequenced here: peripheral blood, sampled 28 days after the second AZD1222 dose. The receptors here all came from an adult who received the AZD1222 COVID-19 vaccine. Each CDR3 is given with its conserved first and last residue. The D gene is left open where the match is weak. Rows give clone size only sometimes, using once, few, many, or a class for an expanded clone.

V gene	CDR3 length	clone size	D gene	J gene	CDR3 DNA	CDR3 protein
TRBV24-1	16	.	TRBD1	TRBJ2-1	TGTGCCACCAGTGACCGACAGGGGAGCTCCTACAATGAGCAGTTCTTC	CATSDRQGSSYNEQFF
TRBV24-1	16	.	TRBD2	TRBJ2-7	TGTGCCACCAGTGATTGCCCCCAGGGACTATCCTACGAGCAGTACTTC	CATSDCPQGLSYEQYF
TRBV7-9	15	.	TRBD1	TRBJ2-5	TGTGCCAGCAGCGCCCGGACAGGGGAGACAGAGACCCAGTACTTC	CASSARTGETETQYF
TRBV6-5	15	.	TRBD1	TRBJ2-7	TGTGCCAGCAGATCCTCCGGGACAGCCGCCTACGAGCAGTACTTC	CASRSSGTAAYEQYF
TRBV7-9	11	.	.	TRBJ1-1	TGTGCCAGCAGCTTGGACACTGAAGCTTTCTTT	CASSLDTEAFF
TRBV30	13	.	.	TRBJ2-7	TGTGCCTGGAGTGTACCCTCAACCTACGAGCAGTACTTC	CAWSVPSTYEQYF
TRBV4-1	15	.	.	TRBJ1-4	TGCGCCAGCAGCCAAGCCGGGACAACTAATGAAAAACTGTTTTTT	CASSQAGTTNEKLFF
TRBV3-1/TRBV3-2	15	.	.	TRBJ1-5	TGTGCCAGCAGCCAACGGGGGGGCAGCAATCAGCCCCAGCATTTT	CASSQRGGSNQPQHF
TRBV5-1	14	once	TRBD1	TRBJ1-2	TGCGCCAGCAGCCCCGGGACAGCTAACTATGGCTACACCTTC	CASSPGTANYGYTF
TRBV11-2	16	.	TRBD1	TRBJ1-2	TGTGCCAGCAGCTTAGCCGGGACAGGGGGCCCCTATGGCTACACCTTC	CASSLAGTGGPYGYTF
TRBV3-1/TRBV3-2	16	.	.	TRBJ1-5	TGTGCCAGCAGCCCACGACCCAGTTATAGCAATCAGCCCCAGCATTTT	CASSPRPSYSNQPQHF
TRBV6-5	12	.	.	TRBJ1-2	TGTGCCAGCAGGAATACAGGGACAGGCTACACCTTC	CASRNTGTGYTF
TRBV29-1	12	.	.	TRBJ1-5	TGCAGCGTTGGGGACGGCAATCAGCCCCAGCATTTT	CSVGDGNQPQHF
TRBV6-5	15	.	.	TRBJ1-6	TGTGCCAGCACCCCCGGGGCGGGTTATAATTCACCCCTCCACTTT	CASTPGAGYNSPLHF
TRBV4-1	16	.	TRBD2	TRBJ2-5	TGCGCCAGCAGCCATGGTGTAGGCGGGGGGCTAGAGACCCAGTACTTC	CASSHGVGGGLETQYF
TRBV4-1	16	.	.	TRBJ1-5	TGCGCCAGCAGCCAAGGCATGGTAAATAGCAATCAGCCCCAGCATTTT	CASSQGMVNSNQPQHF
TRBV4-3	17	.	.	TRBJ2-2	TGCGCCAGCAGCCAAGAACCAGCCGGGGATGACACCGGGGAGCTGTTTTTT	CASSQEPAGDDTGELFF
TRBV5-3	21	.	TRBD1	TRBJ1-3	TGTGCCAGAAGCTCACGTAAGACAGGGGCCCCAACTTCTGCCTCTGGAAACACCATATATTTT	CARSSRKTGAPTSASGNTIYF
TRBV19	16	.	TRBD2	TRBJ2-1	TGTGCCAGTAATAAAGCTGAGGCTAGCGGGAGCGATGAGCAGTTCTTC	CASNKAEASGSDEQFF
TRBV3-1/TRBV3-2	14	once	.	TRBJ1-1	TGTGCCAGCAGCCATGGCAGCATGAACACTGAAGCTTTCTTT	CASSHGSMNTEAFF
TRBV19	13	.	.	TRBJ1-3	TGTGCCAGTACCGGGACACTGGCCAACGCCATATATTTT	CASTGTLANAIYF
TRBV10-3	19	few	TRBD1	TRBJ1-2	TGTGCCATCAGTGAGCCCGGACAGGGTGAACGGCTAGCTAACTATGGCTACACCTTC	CAISEPGQGERLANYGYTF
TRBV5-1	15	.	TRBD1	TRBJ1-3	TGCGCCAGCAGCTTGGAAGGACAGGGAGGGAACACCATATATTTT	CASSLEGQGGNTIYF
TRBV9	14	once	.	TRBJ1-1	TGTGCCAGCAGCCGTCGGACGGTGAACACTGAAGCTTTCTTT	CASSRRTVNTEAFF
TRBV2	13	.	.	TRBJ2-5	TGTGCCAGCGGCTTCATACCCGAAGAGACCCAGTACTTC	CASGFIPEETQYF
TRBV19	12	.	.	TRBJ2-3	TGTGCCAGTAGTATACGGTCGGATACGCAGTATTTT	CASSIRSDTQYF
TRBV4-1	15	.	.	TRBJ1-4	TGCGCCAGCAGCCAAGTACGGGGGCCTAGGGAAAAACTGTTTTTT	CASSQVRGPREKLFF
TRBV15	14	.	TRBD1	TRBJ1-2	TGTGCCACCAGCAGAGATGGACAGGGCTATGGCTACACCTTC	CATSRDGQGYGYTF
TRBV11-2	14	.	.	TRBJ2-6	TGTGCCAGGAAGGACAACTCTGGGGCCAACGTCCTGACTTTC	CARKDNSGANVLTF
TRBV27	15	.	.	TRBJ1-5	TGTGCCAGCAGTTTGGGTACGGCGCACAATCAGCCCCAGCATTTT	CASSLGTAHNQPQHF
TRBV25-1	14	.	.	TRBJ1-1	TGTGCCAGCAGTGAACTGGGGATGAACACTGAAGCTTTCTTT	CASSELGMNTEAFF
TRBV29-1	13	.	.	TRBJ1-2	TGCAGCGTTGAAGGAAGGTGGGAGGATGGCTACACCTTC	CSVEGRWEDGYTF
TRBV12-3/TRBV12-4	12	.	.	TRBJ2-7	TGTGCCAGCAGCGAAGGGGGTTTCGAGCAGTACTTC	CASSEGGFEQYF
TRBV5-3	13	once	.	TRBJ1-5	TGTGCCAGAAGCTTGCGGGTTGGTCAGCCCCAGCATTTT	CARSLRVGQPQHF
TRBV7-3	16	once	TRBD2	TRBJ2-3	TGTGCCAGCAGCCCGCGGACTAGCGGGGGAGCAGATACGCAGTATTTT	CASSPRTSGGADTQYF
TRBV11-3	17	.	.	TRBJ2-2	TGTGCCAGCAGCCTAAACGCTCTGGGGGCGCGAACCGGGGAGCTGTTTTTT	CASSLNALGARTGELFF
TRBV27	13	.	TRBD1	TRBJ1-6	TGTGCCAGCAGACAAAGACAGGGGACAGCCCTCCACTTT	CASRQRQGTALHF
TRBV28	14	.	.	TRBJ1-5	TGTGCCAGCAGTTTGGAACAGGCCAATCAGCCCCAGCATTTT	CASSLEQANQPQHF
TRBV5-6	18	.	TRBD1	TRBJ1-2	TGTGCCAGCAGCACGTTGGCTTTGCAGGGGGCATCTACGGGCGGCTACACCTTC	CASSTLALQGASTGGYTF
TRBV7-3	15	.	.	TRBJ2-1	TGTGCCAGCAGCTTAATGTTGGGAGAGTACAATGAGCAGTTCTTC	CASSLMLGEYNEQFF
TRBV5-1	13	.	TRBD1	TRBJ1-1	TGCGCCAGCAGCCAAACAGGGGGCACTGAAGCTTTCTTT	CASSQTGGTEAFF